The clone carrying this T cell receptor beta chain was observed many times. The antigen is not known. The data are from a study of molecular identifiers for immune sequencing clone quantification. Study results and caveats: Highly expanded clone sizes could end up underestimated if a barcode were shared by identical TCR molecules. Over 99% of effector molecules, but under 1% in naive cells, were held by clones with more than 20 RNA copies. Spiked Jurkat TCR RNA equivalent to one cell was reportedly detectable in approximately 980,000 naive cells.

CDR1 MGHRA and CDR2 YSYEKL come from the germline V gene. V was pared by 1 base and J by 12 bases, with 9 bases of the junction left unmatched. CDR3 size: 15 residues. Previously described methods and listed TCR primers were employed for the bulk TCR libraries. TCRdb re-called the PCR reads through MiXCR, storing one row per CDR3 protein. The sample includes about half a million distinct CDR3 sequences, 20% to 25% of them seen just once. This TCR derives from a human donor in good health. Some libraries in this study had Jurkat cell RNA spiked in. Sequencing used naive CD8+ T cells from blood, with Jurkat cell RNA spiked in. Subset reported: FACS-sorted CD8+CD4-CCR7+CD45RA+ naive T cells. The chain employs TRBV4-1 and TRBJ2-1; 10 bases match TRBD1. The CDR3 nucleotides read TGCGCCAGCAGCCAAGGACAGGGGGCGCCGATGTGGCAGTTCTTC. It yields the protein CASSQGQGAPMWQFF.